There are many counts of the clone carrying this T cell receptor (beta chain). Its antigen is not known. The J segment lost 1 base and the V segment lost 3 bases, leaving 2 bases of the junction unmatched. Germline CDR1 is SGHTA and CDR2 is FQGNSA. The CDR3 runs 14 residues. The sample belongs to a study of T cell repertoires in cytomegalovirus infection. Overall study context: Researchers turned to recently identified HLA-C-restricted CMV epitopes as well as well-studied HLA-B-restricted ones.

MiXCR, run by TCRdb on the reads, gives a single entry per CDR3 protein. This sample yields about half a million distinct CDR3 sequences, of which roughly 34% are seen a single time; roughly 16% belongs to the top ten. The chain uses TRBV7-2 and TRBJ1-2; 7 bases match TRBD1. The sample was cultured PBMCs, taken from culture after CMV antigen stimulation. This TCR derives from a human donor in good health (CMV status not recorded). Some clones in this sample may be carry-over from other donors' samples. The CDR3: CASSFRGDNYGYTF. In DNA, the CDR3 is TGTGCCAGCAGCTTCAGGGGGGATAACTATGGCTACACCTTC.